The 11 T cell receptor beta chains given below trace back to one sample, sequenced in a study of blood T cell repertoires in COVID-19. Sequencing was performed with immunoSEQ multiplex PCR; in TCRdb, only in-frame clones are kept and a portion is missing. Found here are roughly 75,000 clones, less than 85% of them singletons; the top ten hold 2% to 3%. What was sequenced was peripheral blood. These TCRs come from a human donor with acute or convalescent COVID-19. The donor label of this sample is uncertain.

The chain recombines TRBV7-9 with TRBJ2-5; TRBD2 matches 7 bases. V dropped 5 bases and J dropped 2; count of bases not matched to a gene: 5. The CDR3 extends over 14 amino acids. Per the germline V gene, CDR1 is SEHNR and CDR2 is FQNEAQ (reference sequence). CDR3 sequence: CASSVGGIQETQYF. The CDR3, as DNA: TGTGCCAGCAGCGTCGGGGGGATTCAAGAGACCCAGTACTTC.

This chain uses TRBV6-1 with TRBJ1-2; a possible D gene is TRBD1 (5 bases). CDR1 is MNHNS, CDR2 SASEGT, per germline. V gave up 2 bases and J gave up 7 bases, with 17 bases separating them. CDR3 size: 15 residues. DNA of the CDR3: TGTGCCAGCAGTGAACTATCAGGGCCAAATCGTGGCTACACCTTC. The encoded protein is CASSELSGPNRGYTF.

The chain combines TRBV28 with TRBJ2-6, with D unclear. Per the germline V gene, CDR1 is MDHEN and CDR2 is SYDVKM. The CDR3 extends over 13 amino acids. The V end lost 6 bases, the J end lost 4 bases, and 7 bases lay between the germline ends. DNA for the CDR3: TGTGCCAGCAGCCTAGGCGGGGCCAACGTCCTGACTTTC. This gives the protein CASSLGGANVLTF. Using reference TRBV28 and TRBJ2-6 for the parts outside the CDR3, the full variable domain is DVKVTQSSRYLVKRTGEKVFLECVQDMDHENMFWYRQDPGLGLRLIYFSYDVKMKEKGDIPEGYSVSREKKERFSLILESASTNQTSMYLCASSLGGANVLTFGAGSRLTVL.

The rearrangement joins TRBV30 to TRBJ2-3; TRBD2 aligns across 13 bases. The CDR3 sequence is 14 residues long. CDR1 and CDR2 from the germline V gene are GTSNPN and SVGIG (reference sequence). Losses at the gene ends were 3 bases for V and 8 bases for J; bases not matched to a gene: 5. CDR3 sequence (DNA): TGTGCCTGGAGACTAGCGGGAGGGCCTGGTACGCAGTATTTT. This encodes CAWRLAGGPGTQYF.

J is TRBJ1-1 and V is TRBV27; 10 positions agree with TRBD1. The CDR3 spans 13 residues. Per germline, CDR1 MNHEY and CDR2 SMNVEV (reference sequence). After removal of 4 bases from V and 5 bases from J, the junction contained 1 base not matched to a gene. Here the CDR3 reads CASSWGQGTEAFF. In nucleotides, the CDR3 is TGTGCCAGCAGTTGGGGACAGGGGACTGAAGCTTTCTTT.

V gene TRBV28 combines with J gene TRBJ1-5; 7 nucleotides match TRBD1. V lost 2 bases to trimming and J lost 6 bases; unmatched junction nucleotides: 4. The CDR3 loop spans 14 amino acids. Germline-derived CDR1 and CDR2 are MDHEN and SYDVKM. DNA of the CDR3: TGTGCCAGCAGTTTAGGGACAGATTTTCAGCCCCAGCATTTT. Residues: CASSLGTDFQPQHF.

This rearrangement joins TRBV6-5 to TRBJ1-2; the D is unclear. CDR1 and CDR2 (germline): MNHEY, SVGAGI. The CDR3 contains 15 residues. Trimming took off 4 bases at V and 4 bases at J, with 16 bases between the two ends. CDR3 bases: TGTGCCAGCAGTTCCCCCCCGGAAGGGAGCTATGGCTACACCTTC. Its translation: CASSSPPEGSYGYTF.

The rearrangement links TRBV6-4 to TRBJ2-7; 8 bases fit TRBD1. This CDR3 region has 13 residues. The J segment lost 9 bases and the V segment lost 4 bases, leaving 8 bases of the junction unmatched. Germline assignment: CDR1 MRHNA and CDR2 SNTAGT. DNA of the CDR3: TGTGCCAGCAGTGGGGGACAGGATCTAGCGCAGTACGTC. Protein sequence: CASSGGQDLAQYV.

This clone was observed a few times. V is TRBV19 and J is TRBJ2-5, with TRBD2 matching over 11 bases. V dropped 4 bases and J dropped 1; count of bases not matched to a gene: 5. The V gene's germline CDR1 is LNHDA and CDR2 SQIVND (reference sequence). CDR3 length equals 16 residues. Here the CDR3 reads CASSSLLAGGQETQYF. The CDR3 DNA reads TGTGCCAGTAGTAGCTTGCTAGCGGGGGGCCAAGAGACCCAGTACTTC.

V is TRBV9 and J is TRBJ1-3; tentatively, D is TRBD1 (5 bases). Between the trimmed V and J ends, which lost 2 bases and 0 bases, there was a span of 9 bases. This CDR3 is built from 15 residues. Per germline, CDR1 SGDLS and CDR2 YYNGEE. Here the CDR3 DNA reads TGTGCCAGCAGCGTCGACAGTAGCTCTGGAAACACCATATATTTT. Translation gives CASSVDSSSGNTIYF.

The DNA of the CDR3 is TGTGCCAGCAGTAAAGGACTAGCGGGGGGCTACGAGCAGTACTTC. Translation gives CASSKGLAGGYEQYF. J is TRBJ2-7 and V is TRBV6-2 or TRBV6-3; TRBD2 matches at 14 bases. CDR1 MNHEY and CDR2 SVGEGT come from the germline V gene. The trim removed 5 bases at V and 3 bases at J, leaving 3 bases unmatched. This CDR3 region has 15 residues.